The present TCR beta chain was sequenced within a study of blood T cell repertoires in COVID-19. About the study: Some COVID-19 samples were acute and others convalescent; all came from the United States, Italy and Spain. PBMCs, B-cell-depleted T cells, or T cells were the source of the cDNA or gDNA that made up the material.

This CDR3 comprises 15 residues. The trim removed 4 bases at V and 5 bases at J, leaving 8 bases unmatched. Germline V lookup: CDR1 MDHEN, CDR2 SYDVKM. Original handling: Cell counts per sample came from amplifying reference gene primers. Sequencing was performed with immunoSEQ multiplex PCR; in TCRdb, only in-frame clones are kept and a portion is missing. From that table come the V and J calls and clone size; the DNA was used to work out D and trimming. The sample lists 130,000 or so clones, roughly two thirds occurring once. This rearrangement joins TRBV28 to TRBJ1-5; TRBD1 matches at 7 bases. This sequence was found in a woman in her 70s with acute or convalescent COVID-19. Material: peripheral blood. CDR3 in amino acids: CASSSWTGLYQPQHF. DNA of the CDR3: TGTGCCAGCAGTTCATGGACAGGTCTTTATCAGCCCCAGCATTTT.